The 26 T cell receptor beta chains below were found in one sample sequenced in a study of T-cell memory formation after mild COVID-19. One entry per CDR3 protein, called by TCRdb with MiXCR from the 5' RACE reads. The table includes around 210,000 distinct CDR3 sequences, 9% to 10% detected once. The specimen was PBMCs or a T cell subset sorted from them (not recorded which). Receptors originate from a man aged 18 to 30 who had mild COVID-19 (a few samples of this study predate the infection). Cell type and time point are not known.

This clonotype was observed a few times. The chain is built from TRBV6-5 and TRBJ1-2, with D unresolved. This CDR3 is built from 14 residues. The germline gives CDR1 MNHEY, CDR2 SVGAGI. The V end lost 0 bases, the J end lost 4 bases, and 9 bases lay between the germline ends. This chain's CDR3 is CASSYSETGYGYTF. The CDR3 DNA follows: TGTGCCAGCAGTTACTCAGAGACGGGCTATGGCTACACCTTC.

The chain employs TRBV5-4 and TRBJ1-1; 12 bases fit TRBD1. The CDR3 loop spans 17 amino acids. With 4 bases clipped from V and 5 bases from J, the junction kept 12 bases outside the gene matches. Germline V gene lookup returns CDR1 SGHNT and CDR2 YYREEE (reference sequence). CDR3 coding DNA: TGTGCCAGCAGCAGCCCGGGGGGACAGGGGGCGGAAACTGAAGCTTTCTTT. Translating gives CASSSPGGQGAETEAFF.

This clonotype was counted between two and nine times. The rearrangement uses TRBV3-1 and TRBJ1-4; possible D gene TRBD1, 6 bases. Trimming removed 3 bases from V and 11 bases from J, with 10 bases in between. The CDR3 loop spans 12 amino acids. Germline-derived CDR1 and CDR2 are LGHDT and YNNKEL (reference sequence). CDR3 region: CASSQGASKLFF. The CDR3 DNA follows: TGTGCCAGCAGCCAGGGGGCTTCGAAACTGTTTTTT.

This sequence joins TRBV4-3 and TRBJ2-3; 7 positions match TRBD2. The CDR3 extends over 14 amino acids. The germline gives CDR1 LGHNA, CDR2 YSLEER. V gave up 2 bases and J gave up 3 bases; unmatched junction bases: 2. CDR3 nucleotide sequence: TGCGCCAGCAGCCAACGGCGGGGGACAGATACGCAGTATTTT. This encodes CASSQRRGTDTQYF.

This chain links TRBV20-1 with TRBJ2-7; D is possibly TRBD2 (5 bases). Germline V gene data show CDR1 as DFQATT and CDR2 as SNEGSKA (reference sequence). This CDR3 has 14 residues. V lost 3 bases, J lost 4 bases, and 16 bases lay in between. The CDR3 DNA sequence: TGCAGTGCTAGGGAACCGGGATTACCATACGAGCAGTACTTC. Its protein is CSAREPGLPYEQYF.

The rearrangement uses TRBV24-1 and TRBJ2-5, with 8 bases aligning to TRBD1. V lost 0 bases to trimming and J lost 4 bases; unmatched junction nucleotides: 6. CDR3 length: 16 amino acids. Per the germline V gene, CDR1 is KGHDR and CDR2 is SFDVKD. In nucleotides, the CDR3 is TGTGCCACCAGTGATTTGCCCGACAGGGGTGGAGAGACCCAGTACTTC. Encoded protein: CATSDLPDRGGETQYF.

The chain links TRBV12-3 or TRBV12-4 to TRBJ2-1; D assignment may be TRBD1 or TRBD2 (6 bases each). CDR3 size: 13 residues. The V gene lost 6 bases and the J gene lost 4 bases, with 10 bases spanning the gap. The CDR3 DNA follows: TGTGCCAGCAGGGAGGGGGGATACAATGAGCAGTTCTTC. Translating it yields CASREGGYNEQFF.

This clonotype has only a few counts. V and J are TRBV7-9 and TRBJ1-2, with TRBD1 matching 10 bases. Germline CDR1 and CDR2: SEHNR and FQNEAQ (reference sequence). J gave up 0 bases and V 5 bases, and 6 bases lay outside the gene matches. CDR3 length equals 16 residues. The CDR3: CASSQAGTGANYGYTF. CDR3 in DNA: TGTGCCAGCAGCCAAGCCGGGACAGGGGCTAACTATGGCTACACCTTC.

This clonotype was seen many times. This sequence joins TRBV7-2 and TRBJ1-2; D may be TRBD1 (6 bases). Germline-derived CDR1 and CDR2 are SGHTA and FQGNSA. The CDR3 is 15 amino acids. Trimming pared 5 bases from V and 4 bases from J, leaving 17 bases between. In DNA, the CDR3 is TGTGCCAGCAGCCCAACAGGGTACGCAGGCTATGGCTACACCTTC. Amino acid sequence: CASSPTGYAGYGYTF.

This clonotype was recorded a few times. The V and J genes are TRBV12-5 and TRBJ1-2, with 7 positions matching TRBD1. The CDR3 spans 17 residues. The ends lost 4 bases at V and 1 base at J; junction bases unmatched: 12. From germline, CDR1 is LGHNT and CDR2 FRNRAP. The CDR3 spells CASGSTLLDRNNYGYTF. For the CDR3, the DNA is TGTGCTAGTGGTTCAACTCTCCTGGACAGGAATAACTATGGCTACACCTTC.

Only a few counts were recorded for this clonotype. The chain combines TRBV2 with TRBJ2-2; D perhaps matches TRBD1 (5 bases). The CDR3 extends over 15 amino acids. The germline CDR1 and CDR2 sequences are SNHLY and FYNNEI. Deletions cut 6 bases from V and 1 base from J, with 12 bases between. The CDR3 nucleotides read TGTGCCAGCAGGGGGCCAACCTTGAACACCGGGGAGCTGTTTTTT. It translates to CASRGPTLNTGELFF. Full variable domain (rest looked up from reference TRBV2 and TRBJ2-2): EPEVTQTPSHQVTQMGQEVILRCVPISNHLYFYWYRQILGQKVEFLVSFYNNEISEKSEIFDDQFSVERPDGSNFTLKIRSTKLEDSAMYFCASRGPTLNTGELFFGEGSRLTVL.

This clonotype was counted only a few times. The chain has TRBV10-3 and TRBJ2-3, with D unclear. Germline V gene lookup returns CDR1 ENHRY and CDR2 SYGVKD. Trimming shortened V by 3 bases and J by 1 base, and 2 bases separated the two germline ends. The CDR3 extends over 12 amino acids. CDR3 nucleotide sequence: TGTGCCATCAGTGACCGCACAGATACGCAGTATTTT. It is translated as CAISDRTDTQYF.

Only a few counts were recorded for this clonotype. The V call is TRBV12-3 or TRBV12-4, the J call TRBJ1-2; D not certain. The CDR3 consists of 12 residues. The V and J ends lost 3 bases and 3 bases respectively, with 5 bases between them. The CDR3 DNA is TGTGCCAGCAGTTTCGGACACTATGGCTACACCTTC. Translated, it gives CASSFGHYGYTF.

The chain is built from TRBV7-2 and TRBJ1-2, with a possible D match to TRBD1 (5 bases). Looked up from germline, CDR1 is SGHTA and CDR2 is FQGNSA. With 5 bases removed from V and 2 bases from J, the gap between germline ends came to 12 bases. The CDR3 is 14 residues long. The CDR3 bases are TGTGCCAGCAGCACCAGGGCGGAGAACTATGGCTACACCTTC. Translating gives CASSTRAENYGYTF.

The genes are TRBV2 and TRBJ2-2; 10 bases map to TRBD2. Germline loops: CDR1 SNHLY, CDR2 FYNNEI. Unmatched junction bases numbered 4, after V lost 8 bases and J lost 1 base. The CDR3 consists of 15 residues. CDR3 in DNA: TGTGCCAGCGGGGGACTAGCGCGGAACACCGGGGAGCTGTTTTTT. Protein sequence: CASGGLARNTGELFF.

This clonotype was counted between two and nine times. The genes are TRBV7-6 and TRBJ2-3, with 12 bases aligning to TRBD2. Trimming cost V 5 bases and J 6 bases; bases outside gene matches: 3. This CDR3 region has 14 residues. CDR1 SGHVS and CDR2 FNYEAQ come from the germline V gene. The CDR3, as DNA: TGTGCCAGCAGCCGCGGGACTAGCGGGGATACGCAGTATTTT. As protein: CASSRGTSGDTQYF.

This clonotype was counted a few times. This sequence joins TRBV29-1 and TRBJ1-2; 10 bases match TRBD1. V lost 2 bases to trimming and J lost 5 bases; unmatched junction nucleotides: 5. This CDR3 spans 14 amino acids. Germline values: CDR1 SQVTM, CDR2 ANQGSEA. CDR3 amino acids: CSVEFGQGEYGYTF. CDR3 nucleotides: TGCAGCGTTGAATTTGGACAGGGGGAATATGGCTACACCTTC.

This clonotype appeared a few times. The chain recombines TRBV19 with TRBJ1-2; TRBD1 is a possible D gene (5 bases). The CDR3 has 15 residues. From germline, CDR1 is LNHDA and CDR2 SQIVND (reference sequence). V lost 3 bases and J lost 7, with 18 bases in between. The DNA for the CDR3 is TGTGCCAGTAGTATCGGCCGCGGCAGGGATCTTGGCTACACCTTC. Amino acid sequence: CASSIGRGRDLGYTF.

The CDR3 spells CASSIAGVQETQYF. In nucleotides, the CDR3 is TGTGCCAGTAGTATAGCTGGGGTCCAAGAGACCCAGTACTTC. The chain recombines TRBV19 with TRBJ2-5, with D hard to call. The CDR3 runs to 14 residues. From germline, CDR1 is LNHDA and CDR2 SQIVND (reference sequence). With 1 base removed from V and 1 base from J, the gap between germline ends came to 7 bases. Filled out from reference TRBV19 and TRBJ2-5, the complete variable domain reads DGGITQSPKYLFRKEGQNVTLSCEQNLNHDAMYWYRQDPGQGLRLIYYSQIVNDFQKGDIAEGYSVSREKKESFPLTVTSAQKNPTAFYLCASSIAGVQETQYFGPGTRLLVL.

The chain is built from TRBV10-3 and TRBJ1-2; 10 positions match TRBD1. Germline loops: CDR1 ENHRY, CDR2 SYGVKD. V gave up 5 bases and J gave up 6 bases; unmatched junction bases: 3. The CDR3 contains 13 residues. The CDR3 DNA reads TGTGCCATCAGTCGGACAGGGGGGGATGGCTACACCTTC. It is translated as CAISRTGGDGYTF.

This clonotype was observed a few times. V usage is TRBV12-3 or TRBV12-4 and J usage is TRBJ2-2; D unresolved. The CDR3 loop spans 15 amino acids. The ends were cut back, 3 bases at V and 7 bases at J, with 15 bases in the middle. The CDR3 loop reads CASSFSSTISGELFF. The CDR3 bases are TGTGCCAGCAGTTTTAGTTCCACCATAAGCGGGGAGCTGTTTTTT.

The chain combines TRBV7-9 with TRBJ1-1; D is undetermined. V was cut by 5 bases and J by 5 bases, with 12 bases left in between. CDR3 length equals 13 residues. The germline V gene encodes CDR1 SEHNR and CDR2 FQNEAQ (reference sequence). The CDR3 here is CASSQMGRTEAFF. DNA of the CDR3: TGTGCCAGCAGCCAGATGGGGAGGACTGAAGCTTTCTTT.

This clonotype has a handful of counts. This chain links TRBV28 with TRBJ1-5; D remains ambiguous. Trimming removed 1 base from V and 5 bases from J, with 9 bases in between. CDR3 length: 14 amino acids. Germline lookup yields CDR1 MDHEN and CDR2 SYDVKM. CDR3 bases: TGTGCCAGCAGTTTATCACGACCTTATCAGCCCCAGCATTTT. Its protein is CASSLSRPYQPQHF.

The chain employs TRBV5-1 and TRBJ2-2, with a tentative D call TRBD2 (5 bases). With 7 bases removed from V and 5 bases from J, the gap between germline ends came to 18 bases. CDR1 and CDR2 (germline): SGHRS, YFSETQ. This CDR3 has 15 amino acids. CDR3 sequence reads: CASRKGSVGTGELFF. CDR3 nucleotide sequence: TGCGCCAGCCGGAAGGGTAGCGTAGGAACCGGGGAGCTGTTTTTT.

The chain has TRBV18 and TRBJ2-6; TRBD1 might be the D (6 bases). The V gene lost 2 bases and the J gene lost 0 bases, with 8 bases spanning the gap. Germline CDR1 is KGHSH and CDR2 is LQKENI. The CDR3 is made up of 16 amino acids. CDR3 in amino acids: CASSPWTVSGANVLTF. Here the CDR3 DNA reads TGTGCCAGCTCACCATGGACAGTCTCTGGGGCCAACGTCCTGACTTTC.

There are a few counts of this clonotype. The chain carries TRBV20-1 and TRBJ1-2; maybe TRBD1 (6 bases). V lost 6 bases, J lost 4 bases, and 18 bases lay in between. This CDR3 is built from 14 residues. From germline, CDR1 is DFQATT and CDR2 SNEGSKA (reference sequence). In DNA form, the CDR3 reads TGCAGTGCCCCCAGGGGAGGGTTGGGCTATGGCTACACCTTC. Its protein is CSAPRGGLGYGYTF.